A single sample gave rise to the 11 T cell receptor beta chains below, sequenced in a study of post-analysis software for immune sequencing data. Whole-study findings and limits: TRBV segments more frequent in patients than in controls numbered several and included TRBV5-6, TRBV5-1 and TRBV20-1.

TCR beta cDNA libraries had unique molecular identifiers. TCRdb passed the PCR reads through MiXCR, listing each CDR3 protein once. The sample holds some 500,000 distinct CDR3 sequences, 45% seen once. No antigens are known for them. The specimen sequenced was blood. The receptors stem from a girl under 18 with multiple sclerosis.

The rearrangement joins TRBV12-3 or TRBV12-4 to TRBJ2-5; 9 positions match TRBD1. Unmatched junction bases numbered 10, after V lost 6 bases and J lost 5 bases. This CDR3 has 15 residues. CDR3 region: CASSARTGGRETQYF. CDR3 nucleotides: TGTGCCAGCAGCGCCCGAACAGGGGGCCGGGAGACCCAGTACTTC.

This rearrangement joins TRBV4-1 to TRBJ1-1; D is uncertain. This CDR3 has 15 residues. The V and J ends lost 4 bases and 3 bases respectively, with 15 bases between them. The V gene's germline CDR1 is MGHRA and CDR2 YSYEKL. The CDR3 protein is CASSRISGRDTEAFF. For the CDR3, the DNA is TGCGCCAGCAGCCGAATTTCGGGCCGAGACACTGAAGCTTTCTTT.

The chain employs TRBV5-1 and TRBJ1-5, with 9 bases fitting TRBD1. Germline V CDR1 and CDR2: SGHRS, YFSETQ. J was trimmed by 7 bases and V by 4 bases; bases with no gene match: 6. This CDR3 is 14 amino acids long. CDR3 DNA sequence: TGCGCCAGCAGCCCGGGACAGGGAGAACAGCCCCAGCATTTT. Amino acids: CASSPGQGEQPQHF.

This clonotype was seen just once. The chain combines TRBV5-1 with TRBJ2-6; no definite D call. The CDR3 length is 15 residues. Germline-derived CDR1 and CDR2 are SGHRS and YFSETQ. With 0 bases removed from V and 0 bases from J, the gap between germline ends came to 4 bases. In DNA, the CDR3 is TGCGCCAGCAGCTTGGGAGTCTCTGGGGCCAACGTCCTGACTTTC. It translates to CASSLGVSGANVLTF.

The chain is built from TRBV18 and TRBJ2-5; a weak D match, TRBD2 (5 bases). Germline assignment: CDR1 KGHSH and CDR2 LQKENI. The CDR3 spans 14 residues. V was trimmed by 3 bases and J by 1 base, leaving 9 bases between them. The CDR3 nucleotides are TGTGCCAGCTCACCGCGGGTGGGCCAAGAGACCCAGTACTTC. Translation: CASSPRVGQETQYF. The full variable domain, rest sourced from reference TRBV18 and TRBJ2-5, is NAGVMQNPRHLVRRRGQEARLRCSPMKGHSHVYWYRQLPEEGLKFMVYLQKENIIDESGMPKERFSAEFPKEGPSILRIQQVVRGDSAAYFCASSPRVGQETQYFGPGTRLLVL.

This clonotype showed up just a few times. This chain connects TRBV12-3 or TRBV12-4 to TRBJ1-5; no clear D gene. The V end lost 3 bases, the J end lost 4 bases, and 13 bases lay between the germline ends. CDR3 length: 15 amino acids. CDR3: CASSFYNGGNQPQHF. The CDR3 nucleotides are TGTGCCAGCAGTTTTTATAACGGAGGGAATCAGCCCCAGCATTTT.

This clonotype was found once. The V gene is TRBV28, the J gene TRBJ1-2; D is perhaps TRBD1 (5 bases). V lost 3 bases and J lost 5, with 13 bases in between. The CDR3 consists of 14 residues. CDR1 is MDHEN, CDR2 SYDVKM, per germline. CDR3 coding DNA: TGTGCCAGCAGTTTTAAGAGAGGGGCTTATGGCTACACCTTC. Translated: CASSFKRGAYGYTF.

V gene TRBV28 combines with J gene TRBJ1-5; D is undetermined. Trimming took 5 bases from V and 3 from J, leaving 14 bases between them. This CDR3 region has 15 residues. Germline CDR1 and CDR2: MDHEN and SYDVKM. CDR3 in DNA: TGTGCCAGCAGTCCCGCCTACAGTGTCAATCAGCCCCAGCATTTT. This sequence encodes CASSPAYSVNQPQHF. Full variable domain (outside the CDR3, taken from reference TRBV28 and TRBJ1-5): DVKVTQSSRYLVKRTGEKVFLECVQDMDHENMFWYRQDPGLGLRLIYFSYDVKMKEKGDIPEGYSVSREKKERFSLILESASTNQTSMYLCASSPAYSVNQPQHFGDGTRLSIL.

The chain uses TRBV29-1 and TRBJ2-3; 7 bases match TRBD2. V was pared by 3 bases and J by 5 bases, with 5 bases of the junction left unmatched. In germline, CDR1 is SQVTM, CDR2 ANQGSEA. This CDR3 spans 13 amino acids. CDR3 amino acids: CSVDGRELDTQYF. The CDR3 nucleotides are TGCAGCGTTGATGGGAGGGAATTAGATACGCAGTATTTT.

This clonotype came up a few times. This chain uses TRBV12-3 or TRBV12-4 with TRBJ2-3; no definite D call. V was clipped by 6 bases and J by 2 bases, with 12 bases between them. The length of the CDR3 is 14 residues. The CDR3 region is CASSPTEYTDTQYF. In DNA form, the CDR3 reads TGTGCCAGCAGCCCGACGGAATACACAGATACGCAGTATTTT.

This clonotype occurred once. The junction does not match germline at one end; this may be a read error. The rearrangement links TRBV10-3 to TRBJ1-2; tentatively, D is TRBD1 (5 bases). Germline loops: CDR1 ENHRY, CDR2 SYGVKD. The CDR3 length is 14 residues. This chain's CDR3 is CAIRGGGDQYGYTF. DNA of the CDR3: TGTGCCATCAGGGGCGGGGGAGACCAGTATGGTTACACCTTC.